Below, 3 T cell receptor beta chains from the same sample are listed, as sequenced in a study of blood T cell repertoires in COVID-19 (TCRdb year 2020). Library construction relied on the immunoSEQ multiplex PCR assay. Sourced from immuneACCESS, this table was stored by TCRdb with only in-frame sequences that have V and J called. A share of the clones is absent; for the studies checked, an unresolved V gene accounts for under half, and the remainder has no known explanation. The sample yields over 110,000 clones; roughly 84% were counted once. About 4% of the sample rests with the top ten. Sequenced input: PBMCs or T cells enriched from blood (not recorded which). The origin of the receptors is a man in his forties or fifties in a cohort exposed to, infected with or recovered from COVID-19 (not recorded which).

CDR3 sequence: CASSLEGVEQYF. The CDR3 nucleotides are TGCGCCAGCAGCTTGGAAGGGGTCGAGCAGTACTTC. The chain has TRBV5-1 and TRBJ2-7, with D tentatively TRBD1 (5 bases). The V gene's germline CDR1 is SGHRS and CDR2 YFSETQ. The CDR3 has 12 residues. Trimming shortened V by 0 bases and J by 6 bases, and 7 bases separated the two germline ends.

The chain has TRBV5-6 and TRBJ2-2, with 9 bases matching TRBD2. Germline lookup yields CDR1 SGHDT and CDR2 YYEEEE. The V gene end was trimmed by 4 bases and the J gene end by 2 bases; junction bases not matched to a gene: 6. The CDR3 totals 16 residues. CDR3 region: CASSAPLAGNTGELFF. The CDR3 DNA follows: TGTGCCAGCAGCGCCCCCCTAGCGGGAAACACCGGGGAGCTGTTTTTT. Using reference TRBV5-6 and TRBJ2-2 for the parts outside the CDR3, the full variable domain is DAGVTQSPTHLIKTRGQQVTLRCSPKSGHDTVSWYQQALGQGPQFIFQYYEEEERQRGNFPDRFSGHQFPNYSSELNVNALLLGDSALYLCASSAPLAGNTGELFFGEGSRLTVL.

This clone showed up just once. The chain combines TRBV7-9 with TRBJ2-7; D is ambiguous. CDR1 and CDR2 (germline): SEHNR, FQNEAQ (reference sequence). The V end lost 5 bases, the J end lost 4 bases, and 6 bases lay between the germline ends. This CDR3 is built from 11 residues. Here the CDR3 reads CASSPMYEQYF. The CDR3 DNA reads TGTGCCAGCAGCCCTATGTACGAGCAGTACTTC.